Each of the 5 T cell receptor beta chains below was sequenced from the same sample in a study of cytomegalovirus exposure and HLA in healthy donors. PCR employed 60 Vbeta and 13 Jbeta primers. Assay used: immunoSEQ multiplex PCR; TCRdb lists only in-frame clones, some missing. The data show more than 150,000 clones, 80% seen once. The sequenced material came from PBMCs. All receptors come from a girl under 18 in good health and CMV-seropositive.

The DNA of the CDR3 is TGTGCCAGCAGACCGGGGGGAGCAGGTCAGCCCCAGCATTTT. Protein sequence: CASRPGGAGQPQHF. The chain is built from TRBV21-1 and TRBJ1-5. TRBV21-1 is tagged as a pseudogene. This CDR3 is built from 14 residues.

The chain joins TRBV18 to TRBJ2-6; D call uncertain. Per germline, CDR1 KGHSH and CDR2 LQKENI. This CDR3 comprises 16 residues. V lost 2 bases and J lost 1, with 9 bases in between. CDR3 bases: TGTGCCAGCTCACCAATCGCGCCATCTGGGGCCAACGTCCTGACTTTC. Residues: CASSPIAPSGANVLTF. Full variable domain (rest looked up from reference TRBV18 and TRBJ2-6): NAGVMQNPRHLVRRRGQEARLRCSPMKGHSHVYWYRQLPEEGLKFMVYLQKENIIDESGMPKERFSAEFPKEGPSILRIQQVVRGDSAAYFCASSPIAPSGANVLTFGAGSRLTVL.

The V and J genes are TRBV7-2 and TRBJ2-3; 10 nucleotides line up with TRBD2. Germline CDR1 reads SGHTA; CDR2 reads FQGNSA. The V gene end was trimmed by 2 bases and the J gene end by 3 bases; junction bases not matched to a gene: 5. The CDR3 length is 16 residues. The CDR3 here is CASSLLSGRGTDTQYF. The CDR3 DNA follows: TGTGCCAGCAGCTTACTAAGCGGGAGGGGGACAGATACGCAGTATTTT.

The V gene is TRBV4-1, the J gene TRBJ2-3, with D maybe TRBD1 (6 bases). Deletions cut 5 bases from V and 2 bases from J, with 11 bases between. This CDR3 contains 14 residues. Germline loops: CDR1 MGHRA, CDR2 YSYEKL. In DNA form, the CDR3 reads TGCGCCAGCAGCATGCGGACAGTCACAGATACGCAGTATTTT. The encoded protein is CASSMRTVTDTQYF.

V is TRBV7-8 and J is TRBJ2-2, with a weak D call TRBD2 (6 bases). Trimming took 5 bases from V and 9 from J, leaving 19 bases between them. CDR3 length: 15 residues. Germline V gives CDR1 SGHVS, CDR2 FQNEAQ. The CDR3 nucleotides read TGTGCCAGCAGCCAACTCCTCGGGGGAATGTGGGAGCTGTTTTTT. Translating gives CASSQLLGGMWELFF.